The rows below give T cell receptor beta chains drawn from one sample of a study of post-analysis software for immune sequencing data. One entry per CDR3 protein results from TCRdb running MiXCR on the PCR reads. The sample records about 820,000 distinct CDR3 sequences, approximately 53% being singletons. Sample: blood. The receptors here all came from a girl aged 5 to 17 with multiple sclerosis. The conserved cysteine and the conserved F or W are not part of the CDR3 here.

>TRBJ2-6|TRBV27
ASSFGLGANVLT
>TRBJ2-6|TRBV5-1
ASSPGTGTSSGANVLT
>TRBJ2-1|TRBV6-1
ASRSSGSYDEQF
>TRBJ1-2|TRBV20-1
SARAASGRSGYGYT
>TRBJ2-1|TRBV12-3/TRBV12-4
ASSFKEGLEQF
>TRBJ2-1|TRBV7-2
ASSFGLAGGRQF
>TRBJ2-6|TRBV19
ASSPGTGKASGANVLT
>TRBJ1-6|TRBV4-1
ANSQGQGALFPLH
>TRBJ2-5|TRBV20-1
SPVRTGARRTQY
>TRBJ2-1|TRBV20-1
SARPQDRGYNEQF
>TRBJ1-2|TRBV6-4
ASRPGPLHSYGYT
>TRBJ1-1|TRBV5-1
ASSLPPGMNTEAF
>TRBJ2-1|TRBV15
ATSRQGQVIYNEQF
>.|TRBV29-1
SVRTSGSNEQY
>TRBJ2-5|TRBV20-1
SASDRGKLIGNEQY
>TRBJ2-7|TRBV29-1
SAKQPGSYYGQY
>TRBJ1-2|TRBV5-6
ASSFGAGAPGGYT
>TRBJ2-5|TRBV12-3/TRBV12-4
ASSPGLAVETQY
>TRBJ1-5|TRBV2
ASSEGTAYSNQPQH
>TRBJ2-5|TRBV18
ASSPVPDDREGGKQY
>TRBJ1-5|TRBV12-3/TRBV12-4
ASRPGTYQPQH
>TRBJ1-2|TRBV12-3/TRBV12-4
ASSPNKGASGYT
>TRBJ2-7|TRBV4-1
ASSQGRAGDGYEQY
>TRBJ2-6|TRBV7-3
ASSLEVSNVLT
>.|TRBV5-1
ASSLDGHYEQY
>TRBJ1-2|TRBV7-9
ASSPKGAGVPLYGYT
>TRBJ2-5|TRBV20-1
SAKIQALTQETQY
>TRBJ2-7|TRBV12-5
ASGLVITTSSYEQY
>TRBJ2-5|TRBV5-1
ASSLAPSGRVQETQY
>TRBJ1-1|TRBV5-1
ASSLEGWSTEAF
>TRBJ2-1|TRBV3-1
ASSPTYSGSRNEQF
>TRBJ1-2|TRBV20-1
SARDTPQYGYT
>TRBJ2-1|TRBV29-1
SVVKRSDNEQF
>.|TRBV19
ASSSGAGETQY
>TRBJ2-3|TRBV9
ASSVSGGRTDTQY
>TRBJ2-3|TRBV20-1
SARSPFRGGTDTQY
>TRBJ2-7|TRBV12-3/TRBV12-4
ASSFVDRVGYEQY
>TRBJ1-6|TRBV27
ASRGQRNSPLH
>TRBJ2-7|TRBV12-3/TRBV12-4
ASSPRRNYEQY
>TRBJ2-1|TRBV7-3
ASSSTSGVGEQF
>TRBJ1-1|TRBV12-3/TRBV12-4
ASSSVGGIHTEAF
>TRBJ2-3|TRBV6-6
ASSYVGGVSTDTQY
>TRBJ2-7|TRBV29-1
SVEVGGTYYEQY
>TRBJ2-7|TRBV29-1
SVASTGHEQY
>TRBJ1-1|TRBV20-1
SAMGQGAPRGGEAF
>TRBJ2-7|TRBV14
ASSPVPLRGGRDYEQY
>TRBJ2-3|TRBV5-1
ASSGRTGGLDTQY
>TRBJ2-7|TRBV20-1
SAPPKGLAGAQY
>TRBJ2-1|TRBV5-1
ASSLSPGVTSGRSYNEQF
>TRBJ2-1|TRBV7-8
ASGTPYHNEQF
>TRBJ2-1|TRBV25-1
ASVTGTGGYNEQF
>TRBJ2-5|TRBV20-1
SARPRVQETQY
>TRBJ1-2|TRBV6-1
ASSESGTGYGYT
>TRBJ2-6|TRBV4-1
ASSLAEGLRGANVLT
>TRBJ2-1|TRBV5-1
ANSSGTDLDQF
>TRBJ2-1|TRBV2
ASSGEGFLEQF
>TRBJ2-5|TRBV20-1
SARDRSQETQY
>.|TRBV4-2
ASSQGKDGSHEQY
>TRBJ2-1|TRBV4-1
ASSQDWDRGSNEQF